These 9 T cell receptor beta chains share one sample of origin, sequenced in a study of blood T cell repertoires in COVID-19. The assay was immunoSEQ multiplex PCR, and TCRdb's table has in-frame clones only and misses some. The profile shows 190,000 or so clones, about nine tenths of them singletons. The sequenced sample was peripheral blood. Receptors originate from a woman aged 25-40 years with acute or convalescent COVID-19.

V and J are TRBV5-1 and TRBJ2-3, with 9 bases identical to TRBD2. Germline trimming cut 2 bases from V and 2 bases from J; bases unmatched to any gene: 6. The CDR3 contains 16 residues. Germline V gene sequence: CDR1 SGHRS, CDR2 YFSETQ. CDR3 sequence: CASSFAGLADTDTQYF. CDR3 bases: TGCGCCAGCAGCTTCGCGGGACTAGCAGACACAGATACGCAGTATTTT.

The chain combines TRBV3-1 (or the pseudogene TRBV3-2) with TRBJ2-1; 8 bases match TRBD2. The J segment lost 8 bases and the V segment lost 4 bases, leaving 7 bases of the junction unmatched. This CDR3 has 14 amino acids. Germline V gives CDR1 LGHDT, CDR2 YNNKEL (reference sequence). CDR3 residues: CASSPLAGWDEQFF. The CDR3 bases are TGTGCCAGCAGCCCTTTAGCGGGATGGGATGAGCAGTTCTTC.

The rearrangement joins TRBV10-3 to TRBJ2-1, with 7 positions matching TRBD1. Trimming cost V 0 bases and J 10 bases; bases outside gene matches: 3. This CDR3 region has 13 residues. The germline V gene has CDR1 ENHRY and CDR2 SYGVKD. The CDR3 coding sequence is TGTGCCATCAGTGAGTCCGACAGGGTCGAGCAGTTCTTC. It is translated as CAISESDRVEQFF.

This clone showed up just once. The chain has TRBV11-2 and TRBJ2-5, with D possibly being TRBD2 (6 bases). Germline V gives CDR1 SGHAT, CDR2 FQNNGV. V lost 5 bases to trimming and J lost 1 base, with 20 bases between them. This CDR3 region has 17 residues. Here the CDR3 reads CASSTHPLRGGQETQYF. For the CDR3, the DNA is TGTGCCAGCAGCACCCACCCCCTGAGGGGAGGCCAAGAGACCCAGTACTTC. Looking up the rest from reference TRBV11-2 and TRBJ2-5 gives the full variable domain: EAGVAQSPRYKIIEKRQSVAFWCNPISGHATLYWYQQILGQGPKLLIQFQNNGVVDDSQLPKDRFSAERLKGVDSTLKIQPAKLEDSAVYLCASSTHPLRGGQETQYFGPGTRLLVL.

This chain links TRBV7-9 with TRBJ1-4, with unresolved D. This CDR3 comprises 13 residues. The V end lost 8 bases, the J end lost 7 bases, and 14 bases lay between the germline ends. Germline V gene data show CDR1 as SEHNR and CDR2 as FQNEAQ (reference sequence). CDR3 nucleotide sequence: TGTGCCAGCCGACGGGGAGCTAGTGAAAAACTGTTTTTT. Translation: CASRRGASEKLFF.

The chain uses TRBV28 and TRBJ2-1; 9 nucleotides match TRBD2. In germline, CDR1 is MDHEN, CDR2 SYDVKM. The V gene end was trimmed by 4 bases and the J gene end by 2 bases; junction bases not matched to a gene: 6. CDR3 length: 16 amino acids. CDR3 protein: CASSSPLAGTYNEQFF. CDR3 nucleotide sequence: TGTGCCAGCAGTTCACCCCTAGCGGGGACCTACAATGAGCAGTTCTTC.

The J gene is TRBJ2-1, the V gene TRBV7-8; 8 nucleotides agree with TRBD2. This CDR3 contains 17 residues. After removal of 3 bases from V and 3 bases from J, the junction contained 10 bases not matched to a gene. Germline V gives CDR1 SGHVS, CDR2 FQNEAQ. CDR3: CASSFVQGLAGYNEQFF. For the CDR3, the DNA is TGTGCCAGCAGCTTTGTACAGGGTCTAGCGGGCTACAATGAGCAGTTCTTC. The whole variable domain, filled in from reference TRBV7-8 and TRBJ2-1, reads GAGVSQSPRYKVAKRGQDVALRCDPISGHVSLFWYQQALGQGPEFLTYFQNEAQLDKSGLPSDRFFAERPEGSVSTLKIQRTQQEDSAVYLCASSFVQGLAGYNEQFFGPGTRLTVL.

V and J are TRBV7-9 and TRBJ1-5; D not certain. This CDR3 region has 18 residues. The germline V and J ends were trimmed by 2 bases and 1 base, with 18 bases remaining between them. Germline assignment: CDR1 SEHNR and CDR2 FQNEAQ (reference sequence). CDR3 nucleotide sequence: TGTGCCAGCAGCTTACCCACTACCTCAATAATCAGCAATCAGCCCCAGCATTTT. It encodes CASSLPTTSIISNQPQHF. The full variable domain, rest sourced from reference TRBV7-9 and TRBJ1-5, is DTGVSQNPRHKITKRGQNVTFRCDPISEHNRLYWYRQTLGQGPEFLTYFQNEAQLEKSRLLSDRFSAERPKGSFSTLEIQRTEQGDSAMYLCASSLPTTSIISNQPQHFGDGTRLSIL.

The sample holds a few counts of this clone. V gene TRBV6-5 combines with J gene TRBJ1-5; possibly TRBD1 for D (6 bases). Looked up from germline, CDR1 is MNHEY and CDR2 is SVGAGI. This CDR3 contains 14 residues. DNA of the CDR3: TGTGCGACCGGGACACCAACTAGCAATCAGCCCCAGCATTTT. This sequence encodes CATGTPTSNQPQHF.